This TCR beta chain was recovered during a study of cytomegalovirus exposure and HLA in healthy donors. Study overall: Early released data comprised around 85 million unique TCRs from HLA-typed donors.

In the PCR, 60 Vbeta and 13 Jbeta primers were used. Assay: immunoSEQ multiplex PCR; the TCRdb copy retains only in-frame clones and omits some. Counted here are some 150,000 clones, over 75% occurring once; the ten biggest clones make up approximately 6.1%. V shed 0 bases and J shed 2 bases, with 9 bases lying between them. The V gene's germline CDR1 is SGHTA and CDR2 FQGNSA. This CDR3 has 15 residues. Notes on the study in general: In most subjects, TCR beta sequences reportedly gave accurate predictions of HLA-A and HLA-B alleles.

Details on this clone: Its antigen remains unidentified.

The material sequenced was PBMCs. V and J are TRBV7-2 and TRBJ2-3; perhaps TRBD2 as D (6 bases). The sequence came from a man aged 25-45 years in good health and CMV-seropositive. CDR3 DNA sequence: TGTGCCAGCAGCTTAGCGTGGGGGGTCACAGATACGCAGTATTTT. Amino acid sequence: CASSLAWGVTDTQYF.